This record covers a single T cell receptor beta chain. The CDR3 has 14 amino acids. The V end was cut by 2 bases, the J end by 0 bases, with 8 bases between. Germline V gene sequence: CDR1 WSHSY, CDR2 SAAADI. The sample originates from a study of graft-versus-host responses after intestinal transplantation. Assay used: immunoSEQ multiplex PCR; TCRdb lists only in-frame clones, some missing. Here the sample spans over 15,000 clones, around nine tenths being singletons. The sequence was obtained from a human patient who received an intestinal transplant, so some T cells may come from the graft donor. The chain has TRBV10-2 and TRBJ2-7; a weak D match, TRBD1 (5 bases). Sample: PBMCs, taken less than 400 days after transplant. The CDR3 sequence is CASSEKDNSYEQYF. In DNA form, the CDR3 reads TGCGCCAGCAGTGAGAAGGACAACTCCTACGAGCAGTACTTC.